This section outlines one T cell receptor beta chain sequence together with its context. The specificity of this receptor is unknown. Per-base qualities were not stored, and no clone one base away is much larger. To prepare the library, the immunoSEQ multiplex PCR assay was applied. A mixture of 60 forward primers for TCR Vbeta segments and 13 reverse primers for TCR Jbeta segments was used in the multiplex PCR. The CDR3 region of rearranged TCR beta genes was amplified from genomic DNA with a multiplex PCR assay. Amplified TCR beta libraries were sequenced as 87-base-pair reads on the Illumina HiSeq System. In the original analysis: A later analysis tallied about 77 million unique TCR beta chains across the approximately 670 repertoires, and about 12 million of those chains were shared by two or more donors. To remove PCR and sequencing errors, raw reads were error-corrected and collapsed into unique sequences using a nearest-neighbor algorithm that merged closely related sequences. To assign V, D and J gene segments, CDR3 sequences were aligned to IMGT reference sequences. Each retained sequence needed at least a six-nucleotide match to both a V gene segment and a J gene segment. A rearrangement was called productive if the CDR3 had no stop codons and remained in frame with V and J, and every other rearrangement was called non-productive. CDR3 was defined according to IMGT convention as the region running from the second conserved V-encoded cysteine to the conserved J-encoded phenylalanine. In an earlier analysis of around 600 of the donors, sequences lacking an unambiguous match to a single V gene segment were excluded. An earlier analysis of 587 of the donors called V segments functional above 56.7% productive rearrangements and segregating when the between-donor standard deviation exceeded 5%. A statistical classification framework was built for diagnosing cytomegalovirus status from the catalog of TCR beta chain sequences. In a later analysis, TCR nucleotide sequences were compared against IMGT/GENE-DB human TR gene sequences so that V and J genes could be assigned. In a later analysis, CDR3 sequences and most-parsimonious VDJ recombination scenarios were assigned using the TCRdist pipeline. In a later analysis, each TCR beta chain was defined by its CDR3 amino acid sequence together with its V-gene family, and reads lacking a unique V-gene family were excluded. A later analysis removed several hundred highly shared, low-generation-probability nucleotide sequences to deal with suspected cross-contamination and a sequencing artifact. In a later analysis, a clonal expansion index was calculated for each public chain from normalized within-repertoire ranks of inferred template counts. Generation probabilities in a later analysis came from a VDJ recombination model fitted to out-of-frame rearrangements, and those results were checked against IGoR. In a later analysis, hypergeometric tests were used to score TCR-TCR, TCR-HLA and TCR-CMV co-occurrence, with a repertoire-size bias correction applied to TCR pairs. To estimate false discovery rates, a later analysis permuted the HLA or CMV assignments 20 times. In a later analysis, co-occurring TCRs were grouped using DBSCAN, with TCRdist sequence similarity added in when clustering inside HLA-allele-positive subsets. Co-occurrence clustering excluded repertoires with fewer than 30,000 or more than 120,000 public chains, plus five with anomalous nucleotide sharing. TCRdb carries this immuneACCESS record with in-frame sequences only. Its versions omit some clonotypes, under half of them owing to an unresolved V gene in the studies checked, with the rest unexplained. V and J calls and clone size are given by that table; D and trimming were obtained from the DNA. The sample table contains some 110,000 clones; only one count was recorded for around 69% of them. Of the sample, around 16% falls within the top ten clones.

The cohort was made up of hundreds of healthy bone marrow donors. Cohort members were all nominally healthy when sampled, although unrecorded immune exposures were likely present. The donor was CMV seropositive and was included in the group of 250 to 300 seropositive cohort members. Every donor gave a peripheral blood sample, and the peripheral blood mononuclear cells from that sample were used for TCR beta sequencing. The Qiagen DNeasy Blood Extraction Kit was used to extract genomic DNA from the blood cell samples. This specimen belongs to a study of cytomegalovirus exposure and HLA in healthy donors (dated by TCRdb to the late 2010s). In the study overall: An earlier analysis of 587 of the donors reported approximately 280 Gb of sequence data and 117 million unique TCR beta sequences obtained from about 180 million T cells. Donor age, sex, ethnicity and CMV serostatus were compiled alongside the repertoire data. Among some 400 genotyped donors of the cohort, an average of about 240,000 unique TCR beta nucleotide sequences were sequenced per donor, about a sixth of them non-productive. A later analysis re-analyzed previously published TCR beta repertoires from roughly 630 donors and added high-resolution HLA genotyping to study TCR occurrence patterns. Roughly five DR-DQ haplotypes were treated as single units for association and clustering because of strong linkage in the cohort. Both class I and class II loci were covered by HLA typing, at four-digit resolution. Rather than drawing on any new phenotypic data, the later analysis identified candidate immune exposures from TCR beta sequences and the way those sequences occurred across donors. Along with the roughly 710-subject first cohort, a separate validation cohort of approximately 110 different subjects was used. The number of donors typed differed by locus, with 629-630 for A, B, C, DRB1 and DQB1, more than 500 for DQA1, 600 to 610 for DPA1, and around 450 for DPB1. Every discovery cohort repertoire had been produced on one sequencing platform. Of the 350 to 450 genotyped donors, around 81% fell in the genetic ancestry cluster associated with self-reported Caucasian donors. To predict cytomegalovirus infection status, the study brought together high-throughput TCR immunosequencing, statistical association of individual TCRs with disease status, and machine learning. A later genetic analysis took genome-wide SNP genotypes for about three fifths of the roughly 670 donors and used that subset as a discovery cohort. In an earlier analysis of 587 of the donors, high-throughput TCR beta sequencing was used to judge whether each TCR beta V gene segment behaved as functional or pseudogenic. Using immunosequencing, the study profiled T cell repertoires from around 670 subjects and related those repertoires to cytomegalovirus serostatus. The study was designed to test whether signatures of past pathogen exposure could be identified by cataloging public T cell receptors. An early release covering 550 to 700 HLA-typed donors comprised about 320 gigabases of sequencing data and around 85 million unique TCR sequences.

The germline V gene supplies CDR1 ENHRY and CDR2 SYGVKD. The CDR3 covers 13 residues, taking in both the cysteine and the phenylalanine. The retained sequence is limited to the CDR3, 39 bases, with the frame set at the first base. The V end loses 3 bases and the J end loses 4 bases, and a stretch of 8 bases separates them. General study outcomes and caveats: It was suggested by the authors that the approach could potentially be generalized to other disease states and immunological phenotypes. According to a later genetic analysis, donors in an Asian-associated ancestry cluster had fewer N-insertions in productive TCRs than the approximately 670-donor mean. A further reported finding was that TCR beta sequences accurately predicted the HLA-A and HLA-B alleles for most subjects in the first cohort. Roughly uniform sequencing depth across donors was assumed in presence/absence analyses, although this assumption may not hold. In this cohort, only TCR beta chains were sequenced, and detectable features were limited by the absence of alpha or paired-chain data. A cluster of highly shared sequence variants was judged likely to represent a technical artifact of the sequencing pipeline. According to a later analysis, parvovirus B19, influenza, CMV and Epstein-Barr virus appeared linked to several top co-occurrence clusters. Some IMGT-functional V segments, including TRBV6-2 and TRBV6-3, could not be distinguished by the 87-base-pair reads and were therefore excluded. The earlier analysis of approximately 560 of the donors excluded 15 to 20 rarely observed V segments, including chromosome 9 orphons, because counts were too low. Most TCR sequences were observed very rarely across donors, whereas some public TCRs were present in many individuals. An association between a missense DCLRE1C variant and V-gene and J-gene trimming of TCR beta chains was found in a later genetic analysis and replicated in an independent cohort. A later analysis found that HLA-associated TCR beta chains were more clonally expanded and had lower generation probabilities than equally common non-associated chains. Most CMV-associated TCR beta chains appeared to be HLA-restricted in a later analysis, and the HLA associations seemed to be driven largely by CMV exposure. Immune exposure information for the cohort was limited to CMV serostatus. Linkage disequilibrium might explain the correlated functional status among segregating V segments, but an unknown experimental factor could not be ruled out. An earlier analysis of 450 to 750 of the donors showed that most TCR beta V segments appeared in productive rearrangements either about 87% or about 30% of the time, which broadly matched IMGT annotations. Strong co-occurrence of HLA alleles, especially DR and DQ, made assigning TCR associations to individual alleles difficult. In vitro tests confirmed that a few of the cytomegalovirus-associated TCR beta chains recognize cytomegalovirus antigens. HLA typing was unavailable for some donors at each locus, so association tests used only the typed subset. Cytomegalovirus status was reported to be diagnosed by the classifier with high specificity and sensitivity in both the original and validation cohorts. In the study, approximately 160 TCR beta chains were listed as associated with cytomegalovirus. A later analysis associated about 18,000 TCR beta sequences with specific HLA alleles at a false discovery rate of 0.05. In a later analysis, the rate of TCR association differed among HLA loci, with DRB1 alleles having the most associated TCRs and HLA-C alleles having the fewest.

Sample: PBMCs. The sequence joins TRBV10-3 to TRBJ2-3; too little of a D gene remains to name it. This clonotype was obtained from a man aged 50-60 years in good health and CMV-seropositive. This receptor carries the CDR3 CAISDIEADTQYF. The sequenced DNA is TGTGCCATCAGTGATATAGAGGCAGATACGCAGTATTTT.